Listed below are T cell receptor beta chains from one sample, sequenced in a study of molecular identifiers for immune sequencing clone quantification. TCRdb redid the calling of the PCR reads with MiXCR, one entry per CDR3 protein. Here the sample spans under 600,000 distinct CDR3 sequences, around 23% being singletons. Sequencing was performed on naive CD8+ T cells from blood, with Jurkat cell RNA spiked in. These receptors came from a human donor in good health. Some libraries in this study had Jurkat cell RNA spiked in. CDR3s include the opening cysteine and the closing phenylalanine or tryptophan. Fields, in order: clone size, V gene, J gene, D gene, CDR3 DNA, CDR3 protein. D genes are given only for firm matches. The size entry is marked missing in some rows and otherwise reads once, few, many or a size class.

few	TRBV5-5	TRBJ2-1	TRBD2	TGTGCCAGCAGCTTGGATGGACTAGCGGGAGTACGGTCCAACAATGAGCAGTTCTTC	CASSLDGLAGVRSNNEQFF
many	TRBV7-9	TRBJ1-1	.	TGTGCCAGCAGTTCCCGGGACACCCAAAGGGACACTGAAGCTTTCTTT	CASSSRDTQRDTEAFF
.	TRBV25-1	TRBJ2-7	TRBD1	TGTGCCAGCAGTGAATCCGGGACAGGGGACTACGAGCAGCACTTC	CASSESGTGDYEQHF
.	TRBV28	TRBJ1-6	.	TGTGCCAGCCTAAGGGAGGAGGATTGGAGCTCCTATAATTCACCCCTCCACTTT	CASLREEDWSSYNSPLHF
.	TRBV12-3/TRBV12-4	TRBJ2-2	.	TGTGCCAGCAGCCCTGACCTGAACTCGTCCCCCGGGGAGCTGTTTTTT	CASSPDLNSSPGELFF
few	TRBV10-3	TRBJ2-3	.	TGTGCCACCCAGCCAGGGTGGGCGAGTGATACGCAGTATTTT	CATQPGWASDTQYF
.	TRBV5-1	TRBJ1-1	TRBD1	TGCGCCAGCAGTTATCACCCCGACAGGGAGGACACTGAAGCTTTCTTT	CASSYHPDREDTEAFF
many	TRBV20-1	TRBJ2-7	.	TGCAGTGCTAGAGGGGGAACGGCCTCCTACGAGCAGTACTTC	CSARGGTASYEQYF
.	TRBV7-9	TRBJ2-7	.	TGTGCCAGCAGCTTAACAGTGGACAGTAACTACGAGCAGTACTTC	CASSLTVDSNYEQYF
many	TRBV7-2	TRBJ2-6	.	TGTGCCAGCAGCCCACACCCAGGGTCTGGGGCCAACGTCCTGACTTTC	CASSPHPGSGANVLTF
many	TRBV28	TRBJ2-7	TRBD1	TGTGCCAGCAGTCCGACAGGGTCTACCTACGAGCAGTACTTC	CASSPTGSTYEQYF
many	TRBV7-6	TRBJ1-1	TRBD1	TGTGCCAGCAGCCCGGACAGGTTGAACACTGAAGCTTTCTTT	CASSPDRLNTEAFF
few	TRBV7-9	TRBJ2-3	.	TGTGCCAGCAGCTCTAGCCGACTAGACGCGCCAGATACGCAGTATTTT	CASSSSRLDAPDTQYF
few	TRBV28	TRBJ2-1	.	TGTGCCAGCAGTTTGGAGGGGTCCCACTACAATGAGCAGTTCTTC	CASSLEGSHYNEQFF
.	TRBV7-9	TRBJ1-4	.	TGTGCCAGCAGCTTATCATGGGACGCGGAATCTAATGAAAAACTGTTTTTT	CASSLSWDAESNEKLFF
few	TRBV12-5	TRBJ1-1	TRBD1	TGTGCTAGTGGTCCGGGACAGAACATGAACACTGAAGCTTTCTTT	CASGPGQNMNTEAFF
many	TRBV7-6	TRBJ2-3	TRBD2	TGTGCCAGCAGCTCGGGACTAGCGGGAGTATCCGATACGCAGTATTTT	CASSSGLAGVSDTQYF
.	TRBV11-2	TRBJ2-1	.	TGTACCAGCAGCTTATATAGTCAGGAGCAGTTCTTC	CTSSLYSQEQFF
many	TRBV30	TRBJ1-1	.	TGTGCCTGGAGCCTCGAGAAGAACACTGAAGCTTTCTTT	CAWSLEKNTEAFF
many	TRBV29-1	TRBJ1-1	.	TGCAGCGTTCTTGGGGCCAACACTGAAGCTTTCTTT	CSVLGANTEAFF
.	TRBV18	TRBJ1-4	.	TGTGCCAGCTCACCACCGGCAGCAACTAATGAAAAACTGTTTTTT	CASSPPAATNEKLFF
.	TRBV6-2/TRBV6-3	TRBJ1-1	TRBD1	TGTGCCAGCAGTTATTTCGACAGGGGGACTGAAGCTTTCTTT	CASSYFDRGTEAFF
few	TRBV18	TRBJ2-3	.	TGTGCCAGCTCACCACCGGTGGCCGTTCAGGGTACGCAGTATTTT	CASSPPVAVQGTQYF
few	TRBV4-3	TRBJ2-5	TRBD2	TGCGCCAGCAGCCACAAGCGCTGGTCACTAGCGGAAGCCTACCAAGAGACCCAGTACTTC	CASSHKRWSLAEAYQETQYF
many	TRBV12-3/TRBV12-4	TRBJ2-5	.	TGTGCCAGCAGCGACATCCAAGAGACCCAGTACTTC	CASSDIQETQYF
.	TRBV15	TRBJ2-1	.	TGTGCCACCAAGGGGACTGGATACAATGAGCAGTTCTTC	CATKGTGYNEQFF
.	TRBV7-9	TRBJ2-3	.	TGTGCCAGCAGCCCCATTGGTGCTCACACAGATACGCAGTATTTT	CASSPIGAHTDTQYF
.	TRBV6-5	TRBJ2-2	.	TGTGCCGGCAGTTACTCGAGAGGTGCGGGGAACACCGGGGAGCTGTTTTTT	CAGSYSRGAGNTGELFF
.	TRBV12-3/TRBV12-4	TRBJ2-1	.	TGTGCCAGCAGTTCCAGGGTTGGTGAGCAGTTCTTC	CASSSRVGEQFF
few	TRBV4-1	TRBJ2-1	.	TGCGCCAGCAGCCAAGTTTGGTTTAAGGGCAATGAGCAGTTCTTC	CASSQVWFKGNEQFF
.	TRBV7-9	TRBJ1-2	.	TGTGCCAGCAGCCCACCGAGGACCACAGATTATGGCTACACCTTC	CASSPPRTTDYGYTF
.	TRBV6-2/TRBV6-3	TRBJ2-7	.	TGTGCCAGCAGTTACTCGAGGTCTTTACCAACCTACGAGCAGTACTTC	CASSYSRSLPTYEQYF
few	TRBV7-9	TRBJ1-1	.	TGTGCCAGCAGCTTAGTGGTCGCAGGGGTGAACACTGAAGCTTTCTTT	CASSLVVAGVNTEAFF
many	TRBV6-5	TRBJ2-7	.	TGTGCCAGCAGTTTCCCGGGAGCCCCCAAGCAGTACTTC	CASSFPGAPKQYF
.	TRBV12-3/TRBV12-4	TRBJ2-7	TRBD2	TGTGCCAGCAGTAATAGCGGGAGCGACGAGCAGTACTTC	CASSNSGSDEQYF
.	TRBV7-9	TRBJ2-7	TRBD1	TGTGCCAGCAGCCAACCGGGACAGGGAATCTACGAGCGGTACTTC	CASSQPGQGIYERYF
few	TRBV28	TRBJ2-3	TRBD2	TGTGCCAGCAGCCAGAGGGTCTTAGGACTAGCGGGATCCCAGATCGTCACAGATACGCAGTATTTT	CASSQRVLGLAGSQIVTDTQYF
many	TRBV4-3	TRBJ1-2	.	TGCGCCAGCAGCCAAGAAGGGTCCAGGGCAGGAGGCTACACCTTC	CASSQEGSRAGGYTF
.	TRBV30	TRBJ2-1	.	TGTGCCTGGAGTGTGTTGGCAGGCCCCTACAATGAGCAGTTCTTC	CAWSVLAGPYNEQFF
many	TRBV28	TRBJ2-7	.	TGTGCCAGCGGTCAGGAGCAGTACTTC	CASGQEQYF
.	TRBV7-9	TRBJ1-3	.	TGTGCCAGCAGCTTTAATCAGCGGCGTGGTGACACCATATATTTT	CASSFNQRRGDTIYF
many	TRBV12-5	TRBJ1-1	.	TGTGCTAGTGGCAATTTTGCAGGATCCTTGGTGAACACTGAAGCTTTCTTT	CASGNFAGSLVNTEAFF
many	TRBV28	TRBJ1-5	.	TGTGCCAGCAGCCCTCACACAGCTAGCAATCAGCCCCAGCATTTT	CASSPHTASNQPQHF
.	TRBV2	TRBJ1-1	.	TGTGCCAGCAGTGATGACATAGAGAACACTGAAGCTTTCTTT	CASSDDIENTEAFF
.	TRBV9	TRBJ2-3	TRBD2	TGTGCCAGCAATCTAGCGGGGGGGCCCACAGATACGCAGTATTTT	CASNLAGGPTDTQYF
many	TRBV27	TRBJ1-4	.	TGTGCCAGCAGTCGAGGTGCAGTGACTAGTGAAAAACTGTTTTTT	CASSRGAVTSEKLFF
.	TRBV15	TRBJ2-3	.	TGTGCCACCAGCGAGGTACTAGCCCTCACAGATACGCAGTATTTT	CATSEVLALTDTQYF
once	TRBV15	TRBJ1-5	TRBD1	TGTGCCACCAGCCCGAACCCCAGGGGGGCACTAGTCAATCAGCCCCAGCATTTT	CATSPNPRGALVNQPQHF
.	TRBV4-1	TRBJ2-7	TRBD1	TGCGCCAGCAGCCGCCTTATCCCGGGACAGGGGCGGGACGAGCAGTACTTC	CASSRLIPGQGRDEQYF
many	TRBV7-9	TRBJ1-6	.	TGTGCCAGCAGCGGGGGACAAATTAATTCACCCCTCCACTTT	CASSGGQINSPLHF
many	TRBV28	TRBJ2-3	.	TGTGCCAGCAGTAAGGCTAGGTTCACAGATACGCAGTATTTT	CASSKARFTDTQYF
.	TRBV5-6	TRBJ2-7	TRBD1	TGTGCCAGCACCCACGGGACAGCAGCCTACGGGCAGTACTTC	CASTHGTAAYGQYF
many	TRBV20-1	TRBJ2-3	.	TGCAGCACACACCTGGGGGGTACAGATACGCAGTATTTT	CSTHLGGTDTQYF
many	TRBV4-3	TRBJ1-5	.	TGCGCCAGCAGCCAAGAACTACAGGGATACAATCAGCCCCAGCATTTT	CASSQELQGYNQPQHF
.	TRBV12-3/TRBV12-4	TRBJ2-3	.	TGTGCCAGCTCAGGGGCTAGGGCCGGAAGCACAGATACGCAGTATTTT	CASSGARAGSTDTQYF
few	TRBV19	TRBJ1-5	TRBD1	TGTGCCAGCACAGGGGGCTATGGTCAGCCCCAGCATTTT	CASTGGYGQPQHF
.	TRBV7-2	TRBJ2-3	TRBD1	TGTGCCAGCAGCTTAAAGAACAGGGGATACACAGGTACGCAGTATTTT	CASSLKNRGYTGTQYF
few	TRBV20-1	TRBJ2-7	.	TGCAGTGCTAGAGGTAAAGGGAAATCCTTCTACGAGCAGTACTTC	CSARGKGKSFYEQYF